The 8 T cell receptor beta chains presented below share a single source sample, sequenced in a study of Ad26.COV2.S vaccination and SARS-CoV-2 variants. Treatment given: around 19 received Ad26.COV2.S at low or high dose, single or two shots; 5 received placebo; per-sample allocation not given. Sampling was performed 63 days after the first vaccine or placebo injection. Sequencing used immunoSEQ multiplex PCR; TCRdb keeps in-frame clones, though not all of them. The sample includes about 350,000 clones, 80% to 90% of them seen just once. The sample was peripheral blood, taken in a trial of Ad26.COV2.S vaccine versus placebo. The receptors here all came from a person aged 18-60 years who received the Ad26.COV2.S COVID-19 vaccine or a placebo.

The chain joins TRBV7-9 to TRBJ2-7, with a possible D match to TRBD2 (6 bases). V was shortened by 0 bases and J by 6 bases, with 12 bases between the two germline ends. This CDR3 is 14 amino acids long. CDR1 SEHNR and CDR2 FQNEAQ come from the germline V gene (reference sequence). CDR3 coding DNA: TGTGCCAGCAGCTTAGCGGTTGCGGGGACCGAGCAGTACTTC. It specifies CASSLAVAGTEQYF.

The chain combines TRBV3-1 (or the pseudogene TRBV3-2) with TRBJ1-5; D call uncertain. CDR1 is LGHDT and CDR2 is YNNKEL in the germline V gene (reference sequence). The CDR3 extends over 13 amino acids. The ends were cut back, 0 bases at V and 11 bases at J, with 11 bases in the middle. CDR3 nucleotide sequence: TGTGCCAGCAGCCAAGATCCGGGGTCAACCCAGCATTTT. It specifies CASSQDPGSTQHF.

The chain is built from TRBV28 and TRBJ2-7; D remains unclear. Germline CDR1 reads MDHEN; CDR2 reads SYDVKM. With 2 bases removed from V and 3 bases from J, the gap between germline ends came to 11 bases. This CDR3 has 14 amino acids. For the CDR3, the DNA is TGTGCCAGCAGTTTAAAGCCCTCCCACTACGAGCAGTACTTC. This sequence encodes CASSLKPSHYEQYF.

This chain uses TRBV18 with TRBJ1-1; D unresolved. The CDR3 totals 14 residues. CDR1 is KGHSH and CDR2 is LQKENI in the germline V gene. The germline V and J ends were trimmed by 3 bases and 6 bases, with 14 bases remaining between them. The DNA of the CDR3 is TGTGCCAGCTCACCCCCCTTCTCGGCCGCTGAAGCTTTCTTT. Protein sequence: CASSPPFSAAEAFF.

This clone was seen a handful of times. The V gene is TRBV11-1, the J gene TRBJ2-1; 12 bases match TRBD1. This CDR3 has 14 amino acids. Germline V gene sequence: CDR1 SGHAT, CDR2 FQDESV (reference sequence). V dropped 5 bases and J dropped 9; count of bases not matched to a gene: 5. The CDR3 nucleotides read TGTGCCAGCAGCCCCGGGACAGGGGGCGGTGAGCAGTTCTTC. The encoded protein is CASSPGTGGGEQFF.

This chain links TRBV6-5 with TRBJ1-5; 7 nucleotides match TRBD1. Germline CDR1 and CDR2: MNHEY and SVGAGI. The CDR3 covers 14 residues. The J segment lost 4 bases and the V segment lost 5 bases, leaving 5 bases of the junction unmatched. The CDR3, as DNA: TGTGCCAGCAGTAGAGACAGGGTTAATCAGCCCCAGCATTTT. Translated: CASSRDRVNQPQHF.

The chain joins TRBV12-1 to TRBJ2-2; TRBD2 reflects the table's D call only, with no check against the DNA. TRBV12-1 is a pseudogene locus. The CDR3 extends over 14 amino acids. DNA of the CDR3: TGTGCCAGCAGCACGGCGGGGGGTACCGGGGAGCTGTTTTTT. Encoded protein: CASSTAGGTGELFF.

The CDR3 spells CATSETRGRVTDTQYF. The CDR3 bases are TGTGCCACCAGTGAGACCAGGGGGCGCGTCACAGATACGCAGTATTTT. The V gene is TRBV24-1, the J gene TRBJ2-3, with 8 bases fitting TRBD1. The CDR3 is 16 amino acids. Germline V CDR1 and CDR2: KGHDR, SFDVKD. The trim removed 4 bases at V and 2 bases at J, leaving 7 bases unmatched.